The entry that follows covers one T cell receptor beta chain sequence. This clonotype has a count of ten or more. The antigen it binds to is not known. Base quality data are lacking; no much larger clone is found one base away. CDR1 LGHDT and CDR2 YNNKEL are derived from the germline V gene (reference sequence). The CDR3 goes from the cysteine to the phenylalanine over 14 residues. Here the CDR3 DNA is all that survives: 42 bases in frame from base 1. Trimming takes 1 base from V and 0 bases from J, and the germline ends sit 6 bases apart. The data were obtained in a study of T cells in Graves' hyperthyroidism and ophthalmopathy (dated by TCRdb to about 2019). At the level of the whole study: Peripheral blood was sampled at the time of initial diagnosis, prior to any treatment. Following sampling, methimazole starting at 30 mg daily was given to hyperthyroidism patients, and high-dose intravenous methylprednisolone was given to ophthalmopathy patients. The paper reports TCR Vbeta CDR3 sequencing of approximately 140 peripheral blood samples: 40 to 45 ophthalmopathy, 70 to 85 hyperthyroidism and approximately 17 progressor patients. Prospective prediction of ophthalmopathy was tested in an independent validation cohort consisting of 18 to 20 hyperthyroidism patients and approximately 16 patients who later progressed to ophthalmopathy. The roughly 90 discovery patients were divided at random into training and test sets in a 7:3 ratio. In addition, the study compared T-cell repertoires in thyroid tissue and in blood from five or six Graves' hyperthyroidism patients. TCR V-J signatures able to tell the groups apart were searched for in a discovery cohort of about a hundred patients, of whom under 45 had Graves' ophthalmopathy and under 65 had stable Graves' hyperthyroidism.

Findings and caveats that apply to the study as a whole: Blood samples also contained most of the expanded thyroid clonotypes (frequency above 0.001), which suggests that blood repertoires may reflect thyroid immune responses. In validation, progression to ophthalmopathy was predicted by the model with approximately 67% sensitivity and around 75% specificity, a median of about 6.4 months before onset. Ophthalmopathy was separated from stable hyperthyroidism by a 13 V-J signature model, with approximately 89% sensitivity and roughly 84% specificity obtained in cross-validation and 80%/75% obtained in testing. Sample size was not statistically predetermined, and investigators were not blinded to group allocation.

The TCR beta CDR3 regions were amplified from the RNA transcripts. The first round of RT-PCR for the TCR CDR3 was performed with the HTBI primer set and the Qiagen OneStep RT-PCR kit. The libraries were constructed in a second round of multiplex PCR and then size-selected and purified. The libraries were sequenced on an Illumina HiSeq2000 using paired-end 100 bp reads. In the paper's pipeline: SOAPnuke was used to process the raw data, removing reads that contained adapters or uncalled bases, had a mean Phred below 15, or lacked an exact match to the constant primer or identifier. High-quality paired reads were merged with COPE v1.2.5, and unique nucleotide sequences were defined as clonotypes. MiTCR v1.1 was used to align the clonotypes against IMGT TRBV, TRBD and TRBJ reference segments. The analysis included only V-J combinations with a frequency above 0.0001, which together covered 99.2% of the repertoires. The TCS score was defined as F50 (clonal expansion) divided by E x V (chaos), with BLOSUM62-based TCRdist calculated between CDR3 peptides within each V-J. Welch's t-statistics and random forest reduced fewer than 600 V-J features to roughly 13, which were used in a naive Bayes classifier (R e1071). TCRdb reanalyzed the raw reads on its own, using fastp at Q25 for trimming and MiXCR for clone calling, and kept in-frame beta chains. CDR3 protein duplicates are merged, each entry listing the most common genes and DNA. TCRdb's processing, not the authors' own work, is the source of the V and J calls. This sample lists about 200,000 distinct CDR3 sequences; about a sixth were detected once. The top ten clonotypes cover about 45% of the sample.

Stable Graves' hyperthyroidism was defined as the absence of progression to ophthalmopathy over 18 months of follow-up. Hyperthyroidism patients were newly diagnosed, had a disease duration of under 2 months, and were aged 18 to 65 years. Any patient with an uncontrolled infection, another autoimmune disease, pregnancy or lactation was excluded. Diagnoses relied on clinical symptoms, serum thyroxine and TRAb, thyroid ultrasound and orbital computed tomography. PBMCs were isolated from 10 ml of fresh peripheral blood by Ficoll-Paque density gradient centrifugation. Total RNA was extracted using Trizol reagent, and RNA quality was assessed on an Agilent 2100 Bioanalyzer.

The origin of this receptor is a man aged 40-55 years with Graves' hyperthyroidism. Input material: blood. Rearrangement joined TRBV3-1 to TRBJ1-1; possibly the D gene is TRBD1, per 5 matching bases. The nucleotides read TGTGCCAGCAGCCAAGGACAGATGAACACTGAAGCTTTCTTT. Its product reads: CASSQGQMNTEAFF. Supplemented by the reference TRBV3-1 and TRBJ1-1 proteins around the CDR3, the complete variable domain is DTAVSQTPKYLVTQMGNDKSIKCEQNLGHDTMYWYKQDSKKFLKIMFSYNNKELIINETVPNRFSPKSPDKAHLNLHINSLELGDSAVYFCASSQGQMNTEAFFGQGTRLTVV.